The clone carrying this T cell receptor (beta chain) occurred a few times. Its antigen remains unknown. This entry belongs to a study of T cell repertoires in cytomegalovirus infection. MiXCR, run by TCRdb on the reads, gives a single entry per CDR3 protein. The sample carries approximately 1,000,000 distinct CDR3 sequences, roughly 30% recorded once. This CDR3 has 15 residues. Germline V gives CDR1 ENHRY, CDR2 SYGVKD. Deletions cut 7 bases from V and 2 bases from J, with 14 bases between. The chain links TRBV10-3 to TRBJ2-2, with D possibly being TRBD1 or TRBD2 (5 bases each). The clonotype was recovered from a human donor in good health (CMV status not recorded). Some clones in this sample may be carry-over from other donors' samples. The sequenced sample was cultured CD8+ T cells from PBMCs, obtained from culture after CMV antigen stimulation. CDR3 sequence reads: CAIMTGTPNTGELFF. The CDR3 bases are TGTGCCATCATGACCGGGACGCCTAACACCGGGGAGCTGTTTTTT.